These 5 T cell receptor beta chains were sequenced from one sample in a study of T cells in tuberculosis. The table came from immunoSEQ multiplex PCR; TCRdb's copy has only in-frame clones and leaves some out. The sample includes 35,000 to 40,000 clones, approximately 94% of them seen just once. Sequenced input: PBMCs. The receptors originated from a donor aged 5-35 years with latent tuberculosis or without tuberculosis infection. Some clones in this sample may be carry-over from other donors' samples.

The chain employs TRBV19 and TRBJ2-2, with D unclear. V lost 5 bases and J 5 bases, leaving 9 bases between the germline ends. CDR3 length equals 13 residues. Germline lookup yields CDR1 LNHDA and CDR2 SQIVND (reference sequence). The CDR3 DNA reads TGTGCCAGTAGTTCCCTTGTGACCGGGGAGCTGTTTTTT. This translates into CASSSLVTGELFF.

The chain is built from TRBV7-2 and TRBJ1-2; D is possibly TRBD1 (5 bases). The germline V and J ends were trimmed by 7 bases and 3 bases, with 15 bases remaining between them. From germline, CDR1 is SGHTA and CDR2 FQGNSA. This CDR3 contains 14 residues. The CDR3 DNA reads TGTGCCAGCATCATGGTGGGGGGTGACTATGGCTACACCTTC. Its translation is CASIMVGGDYGYTF.

The CDR3 DNA reads TGTGCCAGTAGTATCCTGGCAGTAAGCACAGATACGCAGTATTTT. Its protein product is CASSILAVSTDTQYF. V is TRBV19 and J is TRBJ2-3; no reliable D call. The CDR3 is made up of 15 amino acids. The germline V gene encodes CDR1 LNHDA and CDR2 SQIVND (reference sequence). V lost 3 bases, J lost 0 bases, and 10 bases lay in between.

The genes are TRBV7-2 and TRBJ2-1, with D perhaps matching TRBD2 (6 bases). CDR3 length: 14 residues. V was trimmed by 0 bases and J by 6 bases, leaving 9 bases between them. The germline CDR1 and CDR2 sequences are SGHTA and FQGNSA. This chain's CDR3 is CASSLATTSNEQFF. CDR3 DNA: TGTGCCAGCAGCTTAGCGACGACTAGCAATGAGCAGTTCTTC.

This chain links TRBV10-3 with TRBJ1-2; a weak D match, TRBD1 (5 bases). The CDR3 totals 15 residues. The V gene lost 6 bases and the J gene lost 2 bases, with 16 bases spanning the gap. Looked up from germline, CDR1 is ENHRY and CDR2 is SYGVKD. CDR3 DNA sequence: TGTGCCATCAGCGAGGTAGCAGGGCACAACTATGGCTACACCTTC. This translates into CAISEVAGHNYGYTF.